Following are 25 T cell receptor beta chains from one sample sequenced in a study of blood T cell repertoires in COVID-19. Measured with immunoSEQ multiplex PCR; TCRdb has only the in-frame clones, and not every one. The repertoire holds roughly 30,000 clones, with approximately 78% as singletons. Source material: peripheral blood. The receptors were gathered from a woman aged 55-70 years with acute or convalescent COVID-19.

The chain recombines TRBV2 with TRBJ1-5; 7 nucleotides line up with TRBD1. J gave up 2 bases and V 2 bases, and 3 bases lay outside the gene matches. CDR3 size: 15 residues. Germline CDR1 SNHLY, CDR2 FYNNEI. The CDR3 nucleotides read TGTGCCAGCAGTGAACAGGGGGTGGGCAATCAGCCCCAGCATTTT. Protein sequence: CASSEQGVGNQPQHF.

This clone was seen a single time. The chain combines TRBV7-8 with TRBJ1-1, with D unclear. The CDR3 consists of 15 residues. Germline assignment: CDR1 SGHVS and CDR2 FQNEAQ. Trimming took 6 bases from V and 0 from J, leaving 14 bases between them. The CDR3 nucleotides are TGTGCCAGCAGATCGACTTCGGCTTTGAACACTGAAGCTTTCTTT. Translated: CASRSTSALNTEAFF.

This chain joins TRBV6-6 and TRBJ2-7; 9 bases are a match to TRBD1. The CDR3 is made up of 15 amino acids. Germline lookup yields CDR1 MNHNY and CDR2 SVGAGI (reference sequence). J was trimmed by 5 bases and V by 5 bases; bases with no gene match: 10. The CDR3 region is CASSRAGTGSHEQYF. The CDR3 DNA is TGTGCCAGCAGTCGCGCGGGGACAGGGTCTCACGAGCAGTACTTC.

J is TRBJ1-1 and V is TRBV5-6; D is undetermined. Deletions cut 0 bases from V and 7 bases from J, with 10 bases between. The germline gives CDR1 SGHDT, CDR2 YYEEEE. The CDR3 consists of 13 residues. CDR3 DNA sequence: TGTGCCAGCAGCTTGGGGGCCAGAAATGAAGCTTTCTTT. Amino acid sequence: CASSLGARNEAFF.

The chain employs TRBV30 and TRBJ2-1, with 7 bases that match TRBD1. This CDR3 is 13 amino acids long. Germline V gives CDR1 GTSNPN, CDR2 SVGIG (reference sequence). V gave up 7 bases and J gave up 5 bases; unmatched junction bases: 8. For the CDR3, the DNA is TGTGCCTTTGACAGGGCCGCGGACAATGAGCAGTTCTTC. It specifies CAFDRAADNEQFF.

V and J are TRBV4-1 and TRBJ2-2; 10 positions agree with TRBD2. Per the germline V gene, CDR1 is MGHRA and CDR2 is YSYEKL. The CDR3 consists of 16 residues. Germline trimming cut 3 bases from V and 5 bases from J; bases unmatched to any gene: 6. DNA of the CDR3: TGCGCCAGCAGCCACGCGACTAGCGGGTTGACCGGGGAGCTGTTTTTT. It is translated as CASSHATSGLTGELFF.

The rearrangement uses TRBV7-9 and TRBJ1-5, with 7 bases matching TRBD1. Trimming took 6 bases from V and 7 from J; bases not matched to a gene: 3. CDR1 and CDR2 from the germline V gene are SEHNR and FQNEAQ (reference sequence). The CDR3 extends over 12 amino acids. The CDR3 is CASSQGEQPQHF. CDR3 sequence (DNA): TGTGCCAGCAGTCAGGGGGAACAGCCCCAGCATTTT.

There are a few counts of this clone. The J gene is TRBJ1-5, the V gene TRBV30, with D uncertain. The CDR3 loop spans 13 amino acids. Looked up from germline, CDR1 is GTSNPN and CDR2 is SVGIG (reference sequence). The V end was cut by 0 bases, the J end by 5 bases, with 8 bases between. CDR3 nucleotide sequence: TGTGCCTGGAGTGTATTTGAGGATCAGCCCCAGCATTTT. Translating it yields CAWSVFEDQPQHF.

V gene TRBV2 combines with J gene TRBJ2-7, with 10 bases that match TRBD1. Germline V gives CDR1 SNHLY, CDR2 FYNNEI. The J segment lost 5 bases and the V segment lost 7 bases, leaving 5 bases of the junction unmatched. The CDR3 spans 13 residues. The CDR3 reads CASMGTGAHEQYF. The CDR3 bases are TGTGCCAGCATGGGGACAGGGGCCCACGAGCAGTACTTC.

DNA of the CDR3: TGTGCCAGCAGGCCTTCGAGAGGGGGAAAACTGTTTTTT. Translation gives CASRPSRGGKLFF. The chain employs TRBV28 and TRBJ1-4; D perhaps matches TRBD1 (6 bases). This CDR3 region has 13 residues. The V and J ends lost 6 bases and 10 bases respectively, with 15 bases between them. Looked up from germline, CDR1 is MDHEN and CDR2 is SYDVKM.

The V call is TRBV14, the J call TRBJ1-1; perhaps TRBD1 as D (5 bases). Trimming took off 3 bases at V and 0 bases at J, with 20 bases between the two ends. CDR3 length: 18 amino acids. Germline V gene data show CDR1 as SGHDN and CDR2 as FVKESK. The CDR3: CASSQGVGLSRLNTEAFF. As DNA, the CDR3 is TGTGCCAGCAGCCAGGGGGTGGGACTCTCAAGGTTGAACACTGAAGCTTTCTTT.

This chain connects TRBV19 to TRBJ1-1, with 7 bases lining up with TRBD1. The CDR3 has 13 residues. The J segment lost 1 base and the V segment lost 4 bases, leaving 0 bases of the junction unmatched. In germline, CDR1 is LNHDA, CDR2 SQIVND (reference sequence). CDR3 amino acids: CASSRQGNTEAFF. The CDR3 DNA sequence: TGTGCCAGTAGTAGACAGGGGAACACTGAAGCTTTCTTT.

The DNA for the CDR3 is TGTGCCTGGCTACCCGGGACAGGGGCGGCTGAAGCTTTCTTT. This encodes CAWLPGTGAAEAFF. J is TRBJ1-1 and V is TRBV30, with 10 bases lining up with TRBD1. This CDR3 is 14 amino acids long. J was trimmed by 6 bases and V by 5 bases; bases with no gene match: 9. Germline assignment: CDR1 GTSNPN and CDR2 SVGIG (reference sequence).

This clone was seen only a few times. V usage is TRBV6-4 and J usage is TRBJ2-3, with 8 bases lining up with TRBD2. The CDR3 is made up of 15 amino acids. The germline CDR1 and CDR2 sequences are MRHNA and SNTAGT. Trimming at V came to 2 bases and at J to 2 bases, leaving 3 bases not matched to a gene. The chain's CDR3 is CASSDTAGDTDTQYF. CDR3 in DNA: TGTGCCAGCAGTGACACAGCGGGAGACACAGATACGCAGTATTTT.

The chain employs TRBV12-3 or TRBV12-4 and TRBJ2-5; D possibly corresponds to TRBD2 (6 bases). CDR3 size: 13 residues. Trimming cost V 5 bases and J 5 bases, with 12 bases left between them. DNA of the CDR3: TGTGCCAGCAGTGAAGCGGGTCGTGAGACCCAGTACTTC. This translates into CASSEAGRETQYF.

V and J are TRBV4-1 and TRBJ1-2; possibly TRBD1 for D (5 bases). Trimming removed 1 base at V and 8 bases at J, with 8 bases between. CDR3 length: 12 amino acids. In germline, CDR1 is MGHRA, CDR2 YSYEKL. This CDR3 is CASSQVGGGYTF. CDR3 sequence (DNA): TGCGCCAGCAGCCAAGTGGGGGGAGGCTACACCTTC.

This clone is labeled as medium-sized. The rearrangement uses TRBV10-1 and TRBJ2-6, with 10 bases matching TRBD1. Germline loops: CDR1 WNHNN, CDR2 SYGVQD (reference sequence). The CDR3 contains 16 residues. Trimming removed 4 bases from V and 6 bases from J; junction bases left unmatched: 6. CDR3 sequence reads: CASSGDRGDQANVLTF. The DNA for the CDR3 is TGCGCCAGCAGTGGGGACAGGGGTGACCAGGCCAACGTCCTGACTTTC.

The chain has TRBV6-5 and TRBJ2-7, with 8 bases aligning to TRBD2. Germline V gene data show CDR1 as MNHEY and CDR2 as SVGAGI. The CDR3 has 15 amino acids. J was trimmed by 2 bases and V by 2 bases; bases with no gene match: 5. The CDR3 DNA reads as TGTGCCAGCAGTTACCGGGGGGGCGAGACCTACGAGCAGTACTTC. Its translation: CASSYRGGETYEQYF.

V usage is TRBV4-1 and J usage is TRBJ1-1; D perhaps matches TRBD1 (6 bases). This CDR3 has 14 amino acids. Per germline, CDR1 MGHRA and CDR2 YSYEKL. V shed 4 bases and J shed 4 bases, with 13 bases lying between them. This chain's CDR3 is CASSPRGRSTEAFF. The DNA of the CDR3 is TGCGCCAGCAGCCCCAGGGGAAGATCCACTGAAGCTTTCTTT.

This clone occurred once. The J gene is TRBJ2-5, the V gene TRBV6-2 or TRBV6-3, with 9 nucleotides matching TRBD2. Germline V gene data show CDR1 as MNHEY and CDR2 as SVGEGT. The CDR3 extends over 15 amino acids. V shed 2 bases, J shed 5 bases, and the junction held 6 bases outside the gene matches. The CDR3 DNA reads TGTGCCAGCAGTTACGGATTAGCGGGAGACGAGACCCAGTACTTC. Translated: CASSYGLAGDETQYF.

This clone was observed a few times. J is TRBJ2-1 and V is TRBV5-8, with 9 bases matching TRBD1. V gave up 5 bases and J gave up 4 bases; unmatched junction bases: 7. The length of the CDR3 is 15 residues. The germline V gene encodes CDR1 SGHTS and CDR2 YDEGEE. The CDR3 reads CASSPTGTGYNEQFF. CDR3 bases: TGTGCCAGCAGTCCGACCGGGACAGGGTACAATGAGCAGTTCTTC. The whole variable domain, filled in from reference TRBV5-8 and TRBJ2-1, reads EAGVTQSPTHLIKTRGQQATLRCSPISGHTSVYWYQQALGLGLQFLLWYDEGEERNRGNFPPRFSGRQFPNYSSELNVNALELEDSALYLCASSPTGTGYNEQFFGPGTRLTVL.

This chain joins TRBV28 and TRBJ2-7; TRBD1 matches at 11 bases. CDR1 MDHEN and CDR2 SYDVKM come from the germline V gene. The V gene end was trimmed by 1 base and the J gene end by 3 bases; junction bases not matched to a gene: 17. The CDR3 loop spans 20 amino acids. The CDR3 reads CASSLYAGDRGMRRGYEQYF. The CDR3 DNA sequence: TGTGCCAGCAGTTTATACGCCGGGGACAGGGGGATGCGGAGGGGCTACGAGCAGTACTTC.

The rearrangement joins TRBV5-4 to TRBJ1-1; D is undetermined. CDR3 length equals 15 residues. Germline CDR1 and CDR2: SGHNT and YYREEE (reference sequence). V was cut by 3 bases and J by 1 base, with 13 bases left in between. In DNA form, the CDR3 reads TGTGCCAGCAGCTCCCAGGCACGATCGAACACTGAAGCTTTCTTT. Encoded protein: CASSSQARSNTEAFF.

The chain combines TRBV28 with TRBJ2-1, with D unresolved. Germline V gives CDR1 MDHEN, CDR2 SYDVKM. The CDR3 contains 12 residues. Trimming shortened V by 5 bases and J by 5 bases, and 7 bases separated the two germline ends. The CDR3 region is CASSSVNNEQFF. The CDR3 bases are TGTGCCAGCAGTAGCGTCAACAATGAGCAGTTCTTC.

This chain joins TRBV3-1 (or the pseudogene TRBV3-2) and TRBJ2-2, with 7 nucleotides matching TRBD2. Per the germline V gene, CDR1 is LGHDT and CDR2 is YNNKEL (reference sequence). J lost 5 bases, V lost 2 bases, and 2 bases had no gene match. CDR3 length: 14 amino acids. The CDR3 is CASSQRSGTGELFF. DNA of the CDR3: TGTGCCAGCAGCCAACGTAGCGGGACCGGGGAGCTGTTTTTT.